In this sample, the clone carrying this TCR beta chain turned up a few times. Its target is not known. The data belong to a study of T and B cells in COVID-19 patients. Across the whole study: Recovered patients mostly had mild to moderate COVID-19 managed as outpatients. In the active-infection cohort, about 90% of the roughly 20 patients had comorbidities linked to unfavorable COVID-19 outcome. Study-wide results and limits: In COVID-19 patients, T cell receptor beta variable and joining gene use was reportedly strongly skewed. Few blood samples existed from mildly ill patients during symptoms or early in severe cases.

Multiplex PCR with BIOMED2 TRB-A/B primer pools amplified TRB rearrangements. TCRdb called the multiplex PCR reads again in MiXCR, with one record for every CDR3 protein. The repertoire has approximately 15,000 distinct CDR3 sequences, roughly 29% of them found once; the top ten carry about 1.2%. TRB was amplified from about 250-500 ng of blood genomic DNA. The ends were cut back, 0 bases at V and 2 bases at J, with 5 bases in the middle. Germline CDR1 and CDR2: MNHEY and SVGEGT. This CDR3 is 14 amino acids long. The V call is TRBV6-2 or TRBV6-3, the J call TRBJ2-1; D is tentatively TRBD1 or TRBD2 (5 bases each). The material sequenced was blood. This sequence was found in a human donor who had recovered from COVID-19. The CDR3 sequence: CASSYSGPYNEQFF. The CDR3 nucleotides read TGTGCCAGCAGTTACTCGGGACCCTACAATGAGCAGTTCTTC.